A single T cell receptor beta chain is shown here with its context. Its antigen remains unidentified. Data came from immunoSEQ multiplex PCR; TCRdb stores just in-frame clones and leaves some out. This sample carries 20,000 or so clones, 80% to 95% of them seen once, and the ten largest clones take 45%. These data come from a study of STAT3 mutations in large granular lymphocyte leukemia. As for the study in general: Canonical activating STAT3 mutations were detected in roughly half of the longitudinally sequenced T-LGLL patients. Regarding the study as a whole: TCR clonotype switching after therapy occurred in about 35% of the 18 patients. Clonal expansion was inferred from other time points because no sample existed at each clone's first appearance. In T-cell large granular lymphocyte leukemia, about half of patients showed multiple immunodominant subclonotypes.

The CDR3 covers 16 residues. Germline CDR1 reads SGDLS; CDR2 reads YYNGEE. V was pared by 5 bases and J by 4 bases, with 18 bases between. The J gene is TRBJ2-2, the V gene TRBV9; a weak D match, TRBD2 (6 bases). This TCR was recovered from a man aged 55 to 70 with T-cell large granular lymphocyte leukemia. Some clones in this sample may be carry-over from other donors' samples. The sample consisted of peripheral blood mononuclear cells. The CDR3 sequence is CASSRVAAFLTGELFF. The DNA for the CDR3 is TGTGCCAGCAGTAGGGTAGCGGCATTTCTCACCGGGGAGCTGTTTTTT.